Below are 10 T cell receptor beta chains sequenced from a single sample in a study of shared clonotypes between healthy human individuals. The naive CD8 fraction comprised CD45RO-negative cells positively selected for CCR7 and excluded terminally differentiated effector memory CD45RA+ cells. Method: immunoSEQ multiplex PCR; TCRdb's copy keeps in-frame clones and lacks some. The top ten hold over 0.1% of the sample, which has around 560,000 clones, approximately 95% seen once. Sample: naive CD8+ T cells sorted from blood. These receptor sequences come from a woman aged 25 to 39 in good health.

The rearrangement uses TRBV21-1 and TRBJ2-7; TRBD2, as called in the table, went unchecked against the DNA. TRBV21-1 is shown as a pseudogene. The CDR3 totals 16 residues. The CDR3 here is CASSYRTSGSRDEQYF. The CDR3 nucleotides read TGTGCCAGCAGCTATAGGACTAGCGGGAGTCGGGACGAGCAGTACTTC.

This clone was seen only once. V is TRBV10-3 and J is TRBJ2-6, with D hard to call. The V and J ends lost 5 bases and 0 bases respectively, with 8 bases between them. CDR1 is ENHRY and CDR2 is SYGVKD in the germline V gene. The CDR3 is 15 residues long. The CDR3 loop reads CAISNQSSGANVLTF. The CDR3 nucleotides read TGTGCCATCAGTAATCAGAGCTCTGGGGCCAACGTCCTGACTTTC.

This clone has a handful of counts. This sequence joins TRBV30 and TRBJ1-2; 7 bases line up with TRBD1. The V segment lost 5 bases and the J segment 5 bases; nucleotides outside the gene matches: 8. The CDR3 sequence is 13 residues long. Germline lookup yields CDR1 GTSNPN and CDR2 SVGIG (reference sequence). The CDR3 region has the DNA TGTGCCTGGCCTTCGACAGGGAAGTATGGCTACACCTTC. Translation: CAWPSTGKYGYTF.

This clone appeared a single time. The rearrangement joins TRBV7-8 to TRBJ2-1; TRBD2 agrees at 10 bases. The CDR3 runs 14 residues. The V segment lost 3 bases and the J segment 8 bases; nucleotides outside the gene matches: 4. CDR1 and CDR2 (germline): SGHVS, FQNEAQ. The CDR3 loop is CASSFASGRDEQFF. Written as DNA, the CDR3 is TGTGCCAGCAGCTTTGCTAGCGGGAGAGATGAGCAGTTCTTC.

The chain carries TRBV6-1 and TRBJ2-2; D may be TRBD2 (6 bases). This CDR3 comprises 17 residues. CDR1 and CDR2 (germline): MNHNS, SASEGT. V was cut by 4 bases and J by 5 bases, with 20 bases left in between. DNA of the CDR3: TGTGCCAGCAGTGGAATAGGCGGGGCGAGGGGTACCGGGGAGCTGTTTTTT. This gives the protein CASSGIGGARGTGELFF.

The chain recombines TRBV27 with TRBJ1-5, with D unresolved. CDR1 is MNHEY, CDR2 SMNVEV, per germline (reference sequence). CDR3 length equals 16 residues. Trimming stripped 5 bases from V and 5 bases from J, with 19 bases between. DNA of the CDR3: TGTGCCAGCAGTAAAAAGAAAGCTGTCCGAGATCAGCCCCAGCATTTT. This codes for CASSKKKAVRDQPQHF.

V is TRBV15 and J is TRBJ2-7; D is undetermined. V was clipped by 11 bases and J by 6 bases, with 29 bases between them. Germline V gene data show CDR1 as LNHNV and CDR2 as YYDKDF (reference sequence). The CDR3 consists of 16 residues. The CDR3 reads CAPVSVANLNPSEQYF. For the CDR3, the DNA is TGTGCCCCGGTATCCGTGGCCAACTTAAACCCCTCCGAGCAGTACTTC.

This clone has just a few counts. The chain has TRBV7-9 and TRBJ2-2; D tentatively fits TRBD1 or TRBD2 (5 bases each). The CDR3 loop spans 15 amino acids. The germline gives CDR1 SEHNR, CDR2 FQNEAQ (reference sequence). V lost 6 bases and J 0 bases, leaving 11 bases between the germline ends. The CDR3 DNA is TGTGCCAGCAGATCCGGGACGACGAACACCGGGGAGCTGTTTTTT. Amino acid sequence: CASRSGTTNTGELFF.

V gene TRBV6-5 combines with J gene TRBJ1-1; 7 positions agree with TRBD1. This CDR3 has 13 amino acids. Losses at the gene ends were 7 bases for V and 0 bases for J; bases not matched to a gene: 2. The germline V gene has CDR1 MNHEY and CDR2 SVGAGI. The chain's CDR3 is CASKGQLNTEAFF. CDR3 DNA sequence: TGTGCCAGCAAGGGACAGCTGAACACTGAAGCTTTCTTT.

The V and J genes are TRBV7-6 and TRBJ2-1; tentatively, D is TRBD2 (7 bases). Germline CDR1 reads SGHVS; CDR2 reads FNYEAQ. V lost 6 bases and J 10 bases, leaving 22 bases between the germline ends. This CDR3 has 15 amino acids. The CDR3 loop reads CASSWGPGEGSEQFF. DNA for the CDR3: TGTGCCAGCAGTTGGGGGCCAGGGGAGGGCAGCGAGCAGTTCTTC.